Listed below are T cell receptor beta chains from one sample, sequenced in a study of CD8 T cells in Susac syndrome. TCRdb called the immunoSEQ multiplex PCR reads again in MiXCR, with one record for every CDR3 protein. The sample shows some 190,000 distinct CDR3 sequences, under 97% of them seen only once. The sample consisted of CD4+ T cells from PBMCs. The receptors shown here come from a human donor with multiple sclerosis. Both conserved end residues are part of each CDR3. D genes are given only for firm matches. For some rows the clone size is stated as once, few or many, or as a class when expanded; others skip it.

cdr3_nt cdr3_aa d_call clone_size j_call v_call
TGTGCCACCAGCAGAGATGTAACAGCACGGGGCTATGGCTACACCTTC CATSRDVTARGYGYTF NA NA TRBJ1-2 TRBV15
TGTGCCTGGACCCTTGGGGGAAACGAGCAGTACTTC CAWTLGGNEQYF NA once TRBJ2-7 TRBV30
TGCAGCGTTGATGAGGGATCGGACGAGCAGTACTTC CSVDEGSDEQYF NA NA TRBJ2-7 TRBV29-1
TGTGCCAGCAGTCTTACCGGGACCGAATATGGCTACACCTTC CASSLTGTEYGYTF NA NA TRBJ1-2 TRBV2
TGTGCCAGCCGCCGGGGACAGGGATCCTACGAGCAGTACTTC CASRRGQGSYEQYF TRBD1 NA TRBJ2-7 TRBV6-5
TGTGCCAGCAGCTTAAGTTTTTCAAACACTGAAGCTTTCTTT CASSLSFSNTEAFF NA NA TRBJ1-1 TRBV7-2
TGTGCCAGTAGTAGGACAGGGCCGCAAAACATTCAGTACTTC CASSRTGPQNIQYF TRBD1 NA TRBJ2-4 TRBV19
TGTGCCTGGAGTCCCCGGGAGACCCAGTACTTC CAWSPRETQYF NA NA TRBJ2-5 TRBV30
TGTGCCAGCAGCTCGGACAGGGCTGGGTCCTACGAGCAGTACTTC CASSSDRAGSYEQYF TRBD1 few TRBJ2-7 TRBV11-2
TGTGCCAGCAGCGTAGCTCATAGCAGCGAGACCCAGTACTTC CASSVAHSSETQYF NA NA TRBJ2-5 TRBV9
TGTGCCATCAGTGAGTTGGACGAGCAGTACTTC CAISELDEQYF NA once TRBJ2-7 TRBV10-3
TGTGCCAGCAGCTCTTCGGTGGGGAGCAATCAGCCCCAGCATTTT CASSSSVGSNQPQHF NA NA TRBJ1-5 TRBV7-9
TGTGCCAGCAGTTTTCTCCAGACCTATAGCAATCAGCCCCAGCATTTT CASSFLQTYSNQPQHF NA NA TRBJ1-5 TRBV28
TGTGCCTGGAGTAGGGTCAGTCAAGAGACCCAGTACTTC CAWSRVSQETQYF NA NA TRBJ2-5 TRBV30
TGTGCCAGTAGTGACAGGGGGAGCGGCACTGAAGCTTTCTTT CASSDRGSGTEAFF TRBD1 NA TRBJ1-1 TRBV19
TGTGCCAGCATGGGCTGGCGACCCACCCGCCAATCTACCTACGAGCAGTACTTC CASMGWRPTRQSTYEQYF NA NA TRBJ2-7 TRBV6-1